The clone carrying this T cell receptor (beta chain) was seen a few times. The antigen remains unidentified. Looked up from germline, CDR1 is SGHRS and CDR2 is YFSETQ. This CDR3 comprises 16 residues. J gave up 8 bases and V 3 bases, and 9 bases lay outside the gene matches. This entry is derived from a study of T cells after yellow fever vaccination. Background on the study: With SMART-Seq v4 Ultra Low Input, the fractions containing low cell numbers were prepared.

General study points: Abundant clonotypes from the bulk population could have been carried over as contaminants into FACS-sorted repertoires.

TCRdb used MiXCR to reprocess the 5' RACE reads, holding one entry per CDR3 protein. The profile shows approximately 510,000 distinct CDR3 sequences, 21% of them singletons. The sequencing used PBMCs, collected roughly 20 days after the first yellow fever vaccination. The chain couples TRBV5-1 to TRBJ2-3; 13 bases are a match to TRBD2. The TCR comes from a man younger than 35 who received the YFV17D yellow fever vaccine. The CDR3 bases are TGCGCCAGCAGCTCCCGGACTAGCGGGGGCCCACGTACGCAGTATTTT. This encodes CASSSRTSGGPRTQYF.